This TCR beta chain was identified in a study of blood T cell repertoires in COVID-19. Across the study: Sample material is recorded as cDNA or gDNA derived from T cells, B-cell-depleted T cells, or PBMCs.

Profiled with immunoSEQ multiplex PCR; TCRdb holds only in-frame clones, not every one. This sample has a few hundred thousand clones; around 84% occur once, and the top ten carry about 4.2%. The germline V gene encodes CDR1 SGHKS and CDR2 YYEKEE (reference sequence). The CDR3 contains 14 residues. Trimming removed 3 bases from V and 1 base from J; junction bases left unmatched: 1. Participants were aged 18 to 89 years, lived in some 23 US areas, and enrolled virtually. The clonotype comes from a man aged 25 to 40 who had recovered from COVID-19. What was sequenced was PBMCs or T cells enriched from blood (not recorded which). The genes are TRBV5-5 and TRBJ1-3, with 7 bases lining up with TRBD1. CDR3 sequence: CASSSGGSGNTIYF. In nucleotides, the CDR3 is TGTGCCAGCAGCTCAGGGGGATCTGGAAACACCATATATTTT.